What follows describes a single T cell receptor (beta chain). This sample was included in a study of T cell changes during pregnancy in multiple sclerosis. Per germline, CDR1 SGHTA and CDR2 FQGNSA. V lost 3 bases and J lost 5; bases outside the gene matches: 9. This CDR3 spans 16 amino acids. Clones were read by immunoSEQ multiplex PCR, and TCRdb kept only the in-frame ones, dropping some. The table includes around 40,000 clones, roughly 90% detected once. Sequenced material: CD8+ T cells from peripheral blood mononuclear cells, taken in the third trimester of pregnancy. This sequence joins TRBV7-2 and TRBJ2-1, with 8 bases aligning to TRBD2. The source is a female donor with multiple sclerosis, enrolled in a pregnancy study. The CDR3 DNA follows: TGTGCCAGCAGCTTCCCGGGACTAGTTGGAAACAATGAGCAGTTCTTC. Amino acid sequence: CASSFPGLVGNNEQFF. Drawing the rest from reference TRBV7-2 and TRBJ2-1, the complete variable domain is GAGVSQSPSNKVTEKGKDVELRCDPISGHTALYWYRQSLGQGLEFLIYFQGNSAPDKSGLPSDRFSAERTGGSVSTLTIQRTQQEDSAVYLCASSFPGLVGNNEQFFGPGTRLTVL.